This T cell receptor (beta chain) was documented in a study of breast tumors, draining lymph nodes, adjacent tissues (TCRdb year 2016). In the study overall: The study compared TCR beta repertoires across tumor, adjacent nontumor tissue and axillary lymph nodes from breast cancer patients. The study was designed to assess the relationships and possible T-cell exchange between tumor, surrounding tissue and draining lymph node repertoires in human breast cancer.

Broader findings and caveats from the paper: The data were considered consistent with most tumor T cells being derived from the lymph node and subsequently expanding within tumor tissue. The study presented the conclusion that tumor T cells originate in lymph nodes as consistent with a hypothesis, not as something directly demonstrated. Tumor T-cell repertoires showed less diversity than lymph node repertoires and more diversity than nontumor tissue repertoires, and tumor T-cell repertoires showed preferential V and J gene usage. Tumor and nontumor tissue repertoires were significantly more similar in luminal-like than in basal-like breast cancer.

This clonotype has at least ten counts. This receptor's antigen is unknown. Relative to the germline gene, one junction end is altered; a read error may explain this. TCRdb names Illumina HiSeq 2000 as the instrument used. Multiplex PCR amplification was used to build the TCR beta chain libraries. High-throughput sequencing was used to analyze the amplified TCR beta chain products. The public reads were run again by TCRdb, first through fastp at Q25 and then through MiXCR, and only productive beta chains were kept. Each CDR3 protein appears once, grouped with its most common genes and DNA. The sample table lists 130,000 or so distinct CDR3 sequences, about 20% of them with a count of one. The ten largest clones represent roughly 2% of the sample. According to the germline V gene (reference sequence), CDR1 reads LNHDA and CDR2 reads SQIVND. The CDR3, from cysteine to phenylalanine, totals 14 residues. The read is trimmed to its CDR3 DNA, 42 bases read in frame from base 1.

The axillary draining lymph nodes of breast cancer patients were the source of the lymph node samples. The receptor was derived from a female donor with breast cancer. Some clones in this sample may be carry-over from other donors' samples. Sample: axillary lymph node tissue. This sequence uses TRBV19 and TRBJ2-1; TRBD2 is a possible D gene, resting on 6 matching bases. The DNA is as follows: TGTGCCAGTAGCAGGACTATTACCCTCCCTGCTCTGGTCTTC. It is translated as CASSRTITLPALVF. The reference TRBV19 and TRBJ2-1 proteins fill in what lies around the CDR3, so the full variable domain reads DGGITQSPKYLFRKEGQNVTLSCEQNLNHDAMYWYRQDPGQGLRLIYYSQIVNDFQKGDIAEGYSVSREKKESFPLTVTSAQKNPTAFYLCASSRTITLPALVFGPGTRLTVL.